Below, one T cell receptor (beta chain) is given with its context. In TCRdb, the RT-PCR reads were re-called with MiXCR into one record per CDR3 protein. The repertoire holds 800,000 or so distinct CDR3 sequences, with over 20% as singletons. The sample is drawn from a study of response to subunit inactivated influenza vaccine. The germline gives CDR1 MGHDK, CDR2 SYGVNS. V lost 2 bases to trimming and J lost 1 base, with 12 bases between them. The length of the CDR3 is 15 residues. The J gene is TRBJ2-7, the V gene TRBV25-1; tentatively, D is TRBD1 (6 bases). The clonotype originates from a man aged 45-65 years who received an inactivated influenza vaccine. The specimen was PBMCs from blood, collected roughly 5 days after vaccination. This chain's CDR3 is CASSETGTISYEQYF. The CDR3 DNA is TGTGCCAGCAGTGAAACGGGGACAATATCCTACGAGCAGTACTTC.